Listed below are T cell receptor beta chains from one sample, sequenced in a study of OX40 agonist ivuxolimab in advanced cancers. TCRdb's table, derived via immunoSEQ multiplex PCR, lists solely in-frame clones and lacks some. The sample consists of about 85,000 clones, 80% to 90% of them appearing once. The starting material was CD4+ or CD8+ T cells sorted from blood, obtained in a trial of the OX40 agonist ivuxolimab. Source of these receptors: an adult with an advanced solid tumor such as melanoma, head and neck, liver or kidney cancer. Both conserved end residues are part of each CDR3. D genes are given only for firm matches.

cdr3_length d_call j_call v_call cdr3_aa cdr3_nt
15 . TRBJ1-5 TRBV7-2 CASSSGQHSNQPQHF TGTGCCAGCAGCTCGGGACAACATAGCAATCAGCCCCAGCATTTT
14 TRBD2 TRBJ2-5 TRBV11-2 CASSLVLAGRTQYF TGTGCCAGCAGCTTAGTACTAGCGGGGCGCACCCAGTACTTC
15 TRBD1 TRBJ1-4 TRBV28 CASSSPGTGVEKLFF TGTGCCAGCAGTTCTCCCGGGACAGGGGTTGAAAAACTGTTTTTT
14 TRBD1 TRBJ1-4 TRBV19 CASTEGGANEKLFF TGTGCCAGTACCGAAGGGGGCGCAAATGAAAAACTGTTTTTT
14 TRBD1 TRBJ1-4 TRBV6-5 CASRQQGNSLKLFF TGTGCCAGCAGGCAACAGGGGAACAGTTTAAAACTGTTTTTT
15 . TRBJ1-2 TRBV5-1 CASSLLGGQWDGYTF TGCGCCAGCAGCTTGTTAGGCGGGCAGTGGGATGGCTACACCTTC
14 TRBD1 TRBJ1-2 TRBV2 CASSVQGPNYGYTF TGTGCCAGCAGTGTACAGGGGCCTAACTATGGCTACACCTTC
14 . TRBJ2-1 TRBV6-1 CASSEAGRSHEQFF TGTGCCAGCAGTGAAGCGGGCAGGTCCCATGAGCAGTTCTTC
12 TRBD2 TRBJ2-3 TRBV30 CAWSVGGDTQYF TGTGCCTGGAGTGTGGGAGGGGATACGCAGTATTTT
14 TRBD1 TRBJ1-6 TRBV5-1 CASSSGQGNSPLHF TGCGCCAGCAGCTCGGGACAGGGAAATTCACCCCTCCACTTT
14 . TRBJ1-5 TRBV9 CASSAQGGNQPQHF TGTGCCAGCAGCGCACAGGGTGGCAATCAGCCCCAGCATTTT
13 . TRBJ1-1 TRBV29-1 CSATPSGATEAFF TGCAGCGCAACCCCCTCGGGGGCCACTGAAGCTTTCTTT
14 . TRBJ1-2 TRBV19 CASSLRPGPYGYTF TGTGCCAGTAGCCTGCGCCCGGGCCCATATGGCTACACCTTC
14 . TRBJ2-7 TRBV2 CASSFDRGGGEQYF TGTGCCAGCAGTTTCGATCGAGGGGGGGGCGAGCAGTACTTC
15 TRBD1 TRBJ2-7 TRBV9 CASSETDRGIYEQYF TGTGCCAGCAGCGAAACCGACAGGGGGATCTACGAGCAGTACTTC
14 . TRBJ1-5 TRBV9 CASSVDGINQPQHF TGTGCCAGCAGCGTAGATGGCATCAATCAGCCCCAGCATTTT